These T cell receptor beta chains were read from a single sample in a study of shared clonotypes between healthy human individuals. Assay used: immunoSEQ multiplex PCR; TCRdb lists only in-frame clones, some missing. The sample lists about 1.5 million clones; nearly 99% were seen once. Sequencing used naive CD4+ T cells sorted from blood. The origin of the receptors is a man aged 25 to 40 in good health. CDR3s include the opening cysteine and the closing phenylalanine or tryptophan. Each record gives: CDR3 length, D gene, V gene, clone size, J gene, CDR3 DNA, CDR3 protein. The D gene is left open where the match is weak. Where a row states a size, it is once, few, many or the class of an expanded clone; other rows omit it.

len: 15
d_gene: TRBD2
v_gene: TRBV28
abundance: once
j_gene: TRBJ2-7
CDR3nt: TGTGCCAGCAGTCCCCCGGGAGGGAAGCGTTACGAGCAGTACTTC
CDR3aa: CASSPPGGKRYEQYF

len: 19
d_gene: TRBD2
v_gene: TRBV5-6
abundance: once
j_gene: TRBJ2-2
CDR3nt: TGTGCCAGCAGCCCGGGACTAGCGGGGGTTTTCGCGAACACCGGGGAGCTGTTTTTT
CDR3aa: CASSPGLAGVFANTGELFF

len: 11
d_gene: TRBD1
v_gene: TRBV30
abundance: .
j_gene: TRBJ2-1
CDR3nt: TGTGCCTGGAGTCGGACAGGGGAAGAGTTCTTC
CDR3aa: CAWSRTGEEFF

len: 17
d_gene: TRBD2
v_gene: TRBV4-2
abundance: .
j_gene: TRBJ2-5
CDR3nt: TGTGCCAGCAGCCAAGGGGATGAGGGAGGGCCGTGGGAGACCCAGTACTTC
CDR3aa: CASSQGDEGGPWETQYF

len: 13
d_gene: .
v_gene: TRBV11-3
abundance: once
j_gene: TRBJ2-2
CDR3nt: TGTGCCAGCAGCTCCTCAGGGGCCGGGGAGCTGTTTTTT
CDR3aa: CASSSSGAGELFF

len: 15
d_gene: .
v_gene: TRBV5-1
abundance: .
j_gene: TRBJ2-2
CDR3nt: TGCGCCAGCAGCTCCGGGGGAGTCAACACCGGGGAGCTGTTTTTT
CDR3aa: CASSSGGVNTGELFF

len: 16
d_gene: TRBD2
v_gene: TRBV7-9
abundance: .
j_gene: TRBJ2-3
CDR3nt: TGTGCCAGCAGCTCTACTAGCGGGAGGGGGACAGATACGCAGTATTTT
CDR3aa: CASSSTSGRGTDTQYF

len: 15
d_gene: TRBD1
v_gene: TRBV19
abundance: .
j_gene: TRBJ2-7
CDR3nt: TGTGCCAGTAGTATAGGGGGACAGGGGACCTACGAGCAGTACTTC
CDR3aa: CASSIGGQGTYEQYF

len: 17
d_gene: TRBD2
v_gene: TRBV5-1
abundance: .
j_gene: TRBJ2-7
CDR3nt: TGCGCCAGCAGCTTGGGACTAGCGGGCGCTCCCCTTGCCGAGCAGTACTTC
CDR3aa: CASSLGLAGAPLAEQYF

len: 15
d_gene: .
v_gene: TRBV11-3
abundance: .
j_gene: TRBJ2-1
CDR3nt: TGTGCCAGCAGCTTAGTTTTAGCGAAACCCAATGAGCAGTTCTTC
CDR3aa: CASSLVLAKPNEQFF

len: 15
d_gene: TRBD2
v_gene: TRBV6-4
abundance: .
j_gene: TRBJ2-7
CDR3nt: TGTGCCAGCAGTGTTGAGGCGGGAGGTGTCAACGAGCAGTACTTC
CDR3aa: CASSVEAGGVNEQYF

len: 15
d_gene: .
v_gene: TRBV5-4
abundance: .
j_gene: TRBJ2-3
CDR3nt: TGTGCCAGCAGCTTGGGCGGGACTGACACAGATACGCAGTATTTT
CDR3aa: CASSLGGTDTDTQYF

len: 15
d_gene: TRBD2
v_gene: TRBV6-5
abundance: .
j_gene: TRBJ2-1
CDR3nt: TGTGCCAGCAGGCGGGGAGTAGCGGGCCAAGGGGAGCAGTTCTTC
CDR3aa: CASRRGVAGQGEQFF

len: 15
d_gene: .
v_gene: TRBV6-1
abundance: once
j_gene: TRBJ1-2
CDR3nt: TGTGCCACCCTGAGCACCTACCAACCTAACTATGGCTACACCTTC
CDR3aa: CATLSTYQPNYGYTF

len: 16
d_gene: .
v_gene: TRBV19
abundance: .
j_gene: TRBJ1-5
CDR3nt: TGTGCCAGTATCGGGCGGGGTTGGCAGGATAATCAGCCCCAGCATTTT
CDR3aa: CASIGRGWQDNQPQHF

len: 12
d_gene: .
v_gene: TRBV6-1
abundance: once
j_gene: TRBJ2-7
CDR3nt: TGTGCCAGCAGTGACAGGGTCCACGAGCAGTACTTC
CDR3aa: CASSDRVHEQYF

len: 15
d_gene: TRBD1
v_gene: TRBV5-4
abundance: .
j_gene: TRBJ2-1
CDR3nt: TGTGCCAGCAGCGTAACAGGGGGCGCCTACAATGAGCAGTTCTTC
CDR3aa: CASSVTGGAYNEQFF

len: 14
d_gene: .
v_gene: TRBV6-1
abundance: .
j_gene: TRBJ2-7
CDR3nt: TGTGCCAGCCGGGTTATTCAGGGAAACCTCAAAGTTCGCTTC
CDR3aa: CASRVIQGNLKVRF

len: 15
d_gene: .
v_gene: TRBV5-1
abundance: .
j_gene: TRBJ2-5
CDR3nt: TGCGCCAGCAGCTTGGGGACATCCGACCGGGAGACCCAGTACTTC
CDR3aa: CASSLGTSDRETQYF

len: 16
d_gene: TRBD1
v_gene: TRBV18
abundance: .
j_gene: TRBJ2-7
CDR3nt: TGTGCCAGCTCACGGGACAGGGCTGGGGGAACCTACGAGCAGTACTTC
CDR3aa: CASSRDRAGGTYEQYF

len: 16
d_gene: TRBD1
v_gene: TRBV6-5
abundance: .
j_gene: TRBJ2-7
CDR3nt: TGTGCCAGCAGTTACTCGAAGGGACAGGGTAACTACGAGCAGTACTTC
CDR3aa: CASSYSKGQGNYEQYF

len: 16
d_gene: TRBD2
v_gene: TRBV9
abundance: .
j_gene: TRBJ2-3
CDR3nt: TGTGCCAGCAGCCTTCTAGCGGGAGCTTATCCGGATACGCAGTATTTT
CDR3aa: CASSLLAGAYPDTQYF

len: 16
d_gene: TRBD2
v_gene: TRBV7-9
abundance: .
j_gene: TRBJ2-3
CDR3nt: TGTGCCAGCAGCTTAAGGACTAGCGCTAACACAGATACGCAGTATTTT
CDR3aa: CASSLRTSANTDTQYF

len: 14
d_gene: .
v_gene: TRBV10-1
abundance: .
j_gene: TRBJ1-4
CDR3nt: TGCGCCAGCAGTGTAGGCAGTTTTAATGAAAAACTGTTTTTT
CDR3aa: CASSVGSFNEKLFF

len: 14
d_gene: .
v_gene: TRBV19
abundance: .
j_gene: TRBJ2-3
CDR3nt: TGTGCCACAGTACCCCCTGGCGCCACAGATACGCAGTATTTT
CDR3aa: CATVPPGATDTQYF

len: 15
d_gene: .
v_gene: TRBV5-4
abundance: .
j_gene: TRBJ1-3
CDR3nt: TGTGCCAGCAGCTTGGTAGGGGCAGCGGGAAACACCATATATTTT
CDR3aa: CASSLVGAAGNTIYF

len: 13
d_gene: TRBD2
v_gene: TRBV2
abundance: .
j_gene: TRBJ2-7
CDR3nt: TGTGCCAGCAGTGTCCTAGCGGGAGGCGAGCAGTACTTC
CDR3aa: CASSVLAGGEQYF

len: 15
d_gene: TRBD1
v_gene: TRBV2
abundance: .
j_gene: TRBJ2-7
CDR3nt: TGTGCCAGCAGTGAACTGGGACAGGGGACCAACGAGCAGTACTTC
CDR3aa: CASSELGQGTNEQYF

len: 14
d_gene: .
v_gene: TRBV14
abundance: .
j_gene: TRBJ1-2
CDR3nt: TGTGCCAGCAGCCAGGCAACAGGGCAATCTGGCTACACCTTC
CDR3aa: CASSQATGQSGYTF

len: 14
d_gene: .
v_gene: TRBV28
abundance: .
j_gene: TRBJ1-1
CDR3nt: TGTGCCAGCAGTTTTCCTAGAAGGAACACTGAAGCTTTCTTT
CDR3aa: CASSFPRRNTEAFF

len: 15
d_gene: TRBD2
v_gene: TRBV19
abundance: .
j_gene: TRBJ2-2
CDR3nt: TGTGCCAGTAGTACCCTAGCGGGAGTAACCGGGGAGCTGTTTTTT
CDR3aa: CASSTLAGVTGELFF

len: 13
d_gene: .
v_gene: TRBV7-2
abundance: .
j_gene: TRBJ1-1
CDR3nt: TGTGCCAGCACCATCCGAAGGAACACTGAAGCTTTCTTT
CDR3aa: CASTIRRNTEAFF

len: 14
d_gene: .
v_gene: TRBV19
abundance: .
j_gene: TRBJ1-1
CDR3nt: TGTGCCAGTAGGTCCCAGGGTAGGTCCACTGAAGCTTTCTTT
CDR3aa: CASRSQGRSTEAFF

len: 11
d_gene: .
v_gene: TRBV29-1
abundance: .
j_gene: TRBJ2-7
CDR3nt: TGCAGCCCGGGTCATTTGGACGAGCAGTACTTC
CDR3aa: CSPGHLDEQYF

len: 14
d_gene: TRBD1
v_gene: TRBV5-4
abundance: .
j_gene: TRBJ1-4
CDR3nt: TGTGCCAGCAGCTTGGGACAGGGCTTTGGAAAACTGTTTTTT
CDR3aa: CASSLGQGFGKLFF

len: 14
d_gene: TRBD1
v_gene: TRBV6-6
abundance: .
j_gene: TRBJ1-1
CDR3nt: TGTGCCAGCACCCAACAGGGGAAGGGGACTGAAGCTTTCTTT
CDR3aa: CASTQQGKGTEAFF

len: 16
d_gene: TRBD1
v_gene: TRBV30
abundance: .
j_gene: TRBJ2-7
CDR3nt: TGTGCCTGGAGTCAACAGGACAGGCGGAGCTCCTACGAGCAGTACTTC
CDR3aa: CAWSQQDRRSSYEQYF

len: 14
d_gene: .
v_gene: TRBV27
abundance: .
j_gene: TRBJ1-2
CDR3nt: TGTGCCAGCAGTCCGCAGGGATTCGACTATGGCTACACCTTC
CDR3aa: CASSPQGFDYGYTF

len: 16
d_gene: TRBD1
v_gene: TRBV19
abundance: .
j_gene: TRBJ2-4
CDR3nt: TGTGCCAGTAGTATAGAGGCCAGGGGGGCCAAAAACATTCAGTACTTC
CDR3aa: CASSIEARGAKNIQYF

len: 14
d_gene: TRBD2
v_gene: TRBV9
abundance: .
j_gene: TRBJ2-1
CDR3nt: TGTGCCAGCAGCGTAGGCGCGGGAGGAAATGAGCAGTTCTTC
CDR3aa: CASSVGAGGNEQFF

len: 15
d_gene: TRBD1
v_gene: TRBV7-9
abundance: .
j_gene: TRBJ2-3
CDR3nt: TGTGCCAGCAGCCAGACAGGGATCCCCACAGATACGCAGTATTTT
CDR3aa: CASSQTGIPTDTQYF

len: 14
d_gene: .
v_gene: TRBV7-6
abundance: once
j_gene: TRBJ2-7
CDR3nt: TGTGCCAGCAGCTTAGCATCCCAGGGTTACGAGCAGTACTTC
CDR3aa: CASSLASQGYEQYF

len: 13
d_gene: TRBD1
v_gene: TRBV5-4
abundance: .
j_gene: TRBJ1-2
CDR3nt: TGTGCCAGCAGCCGACAGGGGCGGTATGGCTACACCTTC
CDR3aa: CASSRQGRYGYTF

len: 13
d_gene: .
v_gene: TRBV7-9
abundance: .
j_gene: TRBJ1-5
CDR3nt: TGTGCCAGCAGCCCCGGGGTCGCCCGGCCCCAGCATTTT
CDR3aa: CASSPGVARPQHF

len: 16
d_gene: TRBD2
v_gene: TRBV29-1
abundance: .
j_gene: TRBJ2-3
CDR3nt: TGCAGCGTCGAGACTAGCGGGAGACGGGGCACAGATACGCAGTATTTT
CDR3aa: CSVETSGRRGTDTQYF

len: 13
d_gene: .
v_gene: TRBV10-1
abundance: .
j_gene: TRBJ2-3
CDR3nt: TGCGCCAGCAGTGAGTCCAGAACAGATACGCAGTATTTT
CDR3aa: CASSESRTDTQYF

len: 15
d_gene: .
v_gene: TRBV1
abundance: .
j_gene: TRBJ2-3
CDR3nt: TGCACCAGCAAAATCTCTAGCGGGATAGTAGATACGCAGTATTTT
CDR3aa: CTSKISSGIVDTQYF

len: 15
d_gene: .
v_gene: TRBV11-2
abundance: .
j_gene: TRBJ2-2
CDR3nt: TGTGCCAGCAGCCCCCACCCGGCGAACACCGGGGAGCTGTTTTTT
CDR3aa: CASSPHPANTGELFF

len: 17
d_gene: TRBD2
v_gene: TRBV7-2
abundance: once
j_gene: TRBJ2-7
CDR3nt: TGTGCCAGCAGCTTAGCGGTAGTCCTAGCGGTAAGGGGCGAGCAGTACTTC
CDR3aa: CASSLAVVLAVRGEQYF

len: 18
d_gene: TRBD2
v_gene: TRBV7-9
abundance: .
j_gene: TRBJ2-2
CDR3nt: TGTGCCAGCAGCTTCCGAATAGCGGGAGCCACCCGGACCGGGGAGCTGTTTTTT
CDR3aa: CASSFRIAGATRTGELFF

len: 15
d_gene: TRBD1
v_gene: TRBV5-5
abundance: .
j_gene: TRBJ1-2
CDR3nt: TGTGCCAGCAGCTGGGAATCGGGACAGAGTTATGGCTACACCTTC
CDR3aa: CASSWESGQSYGYTF

len: 13
d_gene: .
v_gene: TRBV25-1
abundance: .
j_gene: TRBJ2-5
CDR3nt: TGTGCCAGCAAGGGAGTTAACCAAGAGACCCAGTACTTC
CDR3aa: CASKGVNQETQYF

len: 14
d_gene: TRBD2
v_gene: TRBV18
abundance: once
j_gene: TRBJ2-5
CDR3nt: TGTGCCAGCTCACCCACCGGGAGGTGGGAGACCCAGTACTTC
CDR3aa: CASSPTGRWETQYF

len: 12
d_gene: .
v_gene: TRBV7-9
abundance: once
j_gene: TRBJ2-3
CDR3nt: TGTGCCAGCAGCGGACCCGGGGATACGCAGTATTTT
CDR3aa: CASSGPGDTQYF